This T cell receptor beta chain was identified in a study of blood T cell repertoires in COVID-19. Libraries were prepared by immunoSEQ multiplex PCR; TCRdb keeps only in-frame clonotypes and omits some of them. The table shows 130,000 to 150,000 clones, with more than 75% occurring only once. The sequence was obtained from a human donor with acute or convalescent COVID-19. The donor label of this sample is uncertain. Sequences were obtained from peripheral blood.

CDR3 coding DNA: TGTGCCAGCAGCCCAGGGACAGCCTCAAATCAGCCCCAGCATTTT. Its protein is CASSPGTASNQPQHF. This sequence joins TRBV11-2 and TRBJ1-5; 7 bases are shared with TRBD1. This CDR3 has 15 amino acids. Losses at the gene ends were 5 bases for V and 4 bases for J; bases not matched to a gene: 8. CDR1 and CDR2 from the germline V gene are SGHAT and FQNNGV.